Listed here are 7 T cell receptor beta chains from one sample, sequenced in a study of PD-1 blockade in classical Hodgkin lymphoma. Assay used: immunoSEQ multiplex PCR; TCRdb lists only in-frame clones, some missing. The sample lists roughly 97,000 clones, 65% to 85% occurring once. All patients relapsed after autologous stem cell transplantation, and brentuximab vedotin exposure varied. Material: peripheral blood mononuclear cells (PBMCs), obtained at baseline. The source is a human donor with classical Hodgkin lymphoma.

This clone was seen only once. The CDR3 reads CAISPQAGGTDTQYF. DNA for the CDR3: TGTGCCATCAGTCCGCAAGCGGGAGGAACAGATACGCAGTATTTT. The chain carries TRBV10-3 and TRBJ2-3, with 9 bases lining up with TRBD2. Per germline, CDR1 ENHRY and CDR2 SYGVKD. There are 15 residues in the CDR3. V was pared by 5 bases and J by 3 bases, with 6 bases of the junction left unmatched.

This clone is a singleton in its sample. The chain employs TRBV4-1 and TRBJ1-4; 9 nucleotides match TRBD1. CDR3 length equals 19 residues. With 4 bases clipped from V and 6 bases from J, the junction kept 18 bases outside the gene matches. Per the germline V gene, CDR1 is MGHRA and CDR2 is YSYEKL. CDR3 sequence reads: CASSLRKWDRVGGDEKLFF. CDR3 DNA sequence: TGCGCCAGCAGCCTTAGAAAGTGGGACAGGGTGGGCGGGGATGAAAAACTGTTTTTT.

The rearrangement links TRBV29-1 to TRBJ2-7; maybe TRBD2 (5 bases). The CDR3 loop spans 14 amino acids. Germline CDR1 SQVTM, CDR2 ANQGSEA. V gave up 5 bases and J gave up 2 bases, with 16 bases separating them. CDR3 protein: CSVSTGGSTYEQYF. The CDR3 DNA follows: TGCAGCGTTAGCACTGGCGGGTCAACCTACGAGCAGTACTTC.

V usage is TRBV15 and J usage is TRBJ1-4, with D possibly matching TRBD1 (6 bases). Per the germline V gene, CDR1 is LNHNV and CDR2 is YYDKDF (reference sequence). Trimming cost V 0 bases and J 4 bases, with 12 bases left between them. The CDR3 totals 16 residues. The CDR3: CATSRDLQGYNEKLFF. CDR3 nucleotide sequence: TGTGCCACCAGCAGAGATCTGCAGGGGTATAATGAAAAACTGTTTTTT. The full variable domain, its missing parts supplied by reference TRBV15 and TRBJ1-4, is DAMVIQNPRYQVTQFGKPVTLSCSQTLNHNVMYWYQQKSSQAPKLLFHYYDKDFNNEADTPDNFQSRRPNTSFCFLDIRSPGLGDTAMYLCATSRDLQGYNEKLFFGSGTQLSVL.

The gene calls are TRBV2 and TRBJ1-2; D ambiguous. Between the trimmed V and J ends, which lost 0 bases and 4 bases, there was a span of 12 bases. Germline CDR1 SNHLY, CDR2 FYNNEI. The CDR3 sequence is 15 residues long. DNA for the CDR3: TGTGCCAGCAGTGAAGCCCTTGGGAGGCCCTATGGCTACACCTTC. Amino acids: CASSEALGRPYGYTF.

This clone was detected only a few times. This chain's CDR3 is CASSSSTRETQYF. The CDR3 DNA follows: TGTGCCAGCTCCTCCTCGACTAGGGAGACCCAGTACTTC. The V gene is TRBV18, the J gene TRBJ2-5; TRBD2 might be the D (6 bases). This CDR3 has 13 amino acids. V lost 6 bases and J 5 bases, leaving 13 bases between the germline ends. The germline gives CDR1 KGHSH, CDR2 LQKENI.

J is TRBJ2-1 and V is TRBV7-9; unclear D gene. V was trimmed by 1 base and J by 9 bases, leaving 13 bases between them. The CDR3 spans 14 residues. Germline V lookup: CDR1 SEHNR, CDR2 FQNEAQ (reference sequence). The DNA for the CDR3 is TGTGCCAGCAGCTTAGGAGAATATTTGGGTGAGCAGTTCTTC. Translation gives CASSLGEYLGEQFF.